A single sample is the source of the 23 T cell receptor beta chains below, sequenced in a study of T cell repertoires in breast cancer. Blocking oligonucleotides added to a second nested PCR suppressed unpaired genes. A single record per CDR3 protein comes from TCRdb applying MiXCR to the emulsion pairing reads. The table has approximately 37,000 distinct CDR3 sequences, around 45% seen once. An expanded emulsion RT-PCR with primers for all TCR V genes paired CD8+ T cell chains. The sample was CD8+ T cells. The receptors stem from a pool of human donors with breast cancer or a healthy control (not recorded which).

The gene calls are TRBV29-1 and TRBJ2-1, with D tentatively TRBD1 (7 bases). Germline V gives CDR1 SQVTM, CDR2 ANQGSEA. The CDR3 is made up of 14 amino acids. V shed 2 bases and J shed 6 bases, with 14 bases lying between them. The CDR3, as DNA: TGCAGCGTTGAACGACAGGGAGGAGGCAATGAGCAGTTCTTC. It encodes CSVERQGGGNEQFF.

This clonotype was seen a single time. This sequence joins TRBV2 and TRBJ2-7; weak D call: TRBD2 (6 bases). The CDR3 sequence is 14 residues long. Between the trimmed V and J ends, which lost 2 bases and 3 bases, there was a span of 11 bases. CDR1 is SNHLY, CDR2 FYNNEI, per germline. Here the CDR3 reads CASSERGMIYEQYF. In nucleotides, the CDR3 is TGTGCCAGCAGTGAACGGGGGATGATCTACGAGCAGTACTTC.

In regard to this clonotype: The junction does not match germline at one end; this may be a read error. The CDR3 protein is CASSAGDRNSPLHF. Written as DNA, the CDR3 is TGCGCCAGCAGTGCGGGAGACAGGAATTCACCCCTCCACTTT. V is TRBV2 and J is TRBJ1-6; a weak D match, TRBD1 (6 bases). Germline loops: CDR1 SNHLY, CDR2 FYNNEI. The CDR3 runs 14 residues. The full variable domain, rest sourced from reference TRBV2 and TRBJ1-6, is EPEVTQTPSHQVTQMGQEVILRCVPISNHLYFYWYRQILGQKVEFLVSFYNNEISEKSEIFDDQFSVERPDGSNFTLKIRSTKLEDSAMYFCASSAGDRNSPLHFGNGTRLTVT.

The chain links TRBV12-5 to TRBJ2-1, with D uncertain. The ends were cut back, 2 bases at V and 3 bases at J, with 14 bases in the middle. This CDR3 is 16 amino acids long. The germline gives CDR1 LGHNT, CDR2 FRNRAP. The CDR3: CASGLTRTDNYNEQFF. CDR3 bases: TGTGCTAGTGGTTTGACCAGAACCGATAACTACAATGAGCAGTTCTTC.

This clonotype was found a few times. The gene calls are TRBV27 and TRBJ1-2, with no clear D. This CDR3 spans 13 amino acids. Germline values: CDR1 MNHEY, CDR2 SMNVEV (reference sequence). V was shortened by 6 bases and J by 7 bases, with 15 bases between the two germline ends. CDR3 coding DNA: TGTGCCAGCAGCCCATCGGGGTTTTCTGGCTACACCTTC. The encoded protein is CASSPSGFSGYTF.

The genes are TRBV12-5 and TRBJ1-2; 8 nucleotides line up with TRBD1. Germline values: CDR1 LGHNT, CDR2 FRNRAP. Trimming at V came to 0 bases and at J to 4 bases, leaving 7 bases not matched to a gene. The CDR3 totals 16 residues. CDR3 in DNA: TGTGCTAGTGGTTTGGTACCTGGACAGGGTATCTATGGCTACACCTTC. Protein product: CASGLVPGQGIYGYTF.

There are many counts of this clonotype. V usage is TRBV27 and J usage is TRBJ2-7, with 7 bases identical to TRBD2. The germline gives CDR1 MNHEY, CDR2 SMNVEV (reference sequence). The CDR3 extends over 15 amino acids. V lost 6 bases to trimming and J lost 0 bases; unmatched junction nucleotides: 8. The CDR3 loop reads CASSQIAGLSYEQYF. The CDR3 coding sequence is TGTGCCAGCAGCCAAATAGCGGGCCTCTCCTACGAGCAGTACTTC.

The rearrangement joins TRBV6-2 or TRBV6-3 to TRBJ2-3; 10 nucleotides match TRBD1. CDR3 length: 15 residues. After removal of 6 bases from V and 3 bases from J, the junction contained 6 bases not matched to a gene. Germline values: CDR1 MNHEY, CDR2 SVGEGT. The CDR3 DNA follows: TGTGCCAGCAGCACGGGACAGGGGAGAACAGATACGCAGTATTTT. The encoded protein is CASSTGQGRTDTQYF.

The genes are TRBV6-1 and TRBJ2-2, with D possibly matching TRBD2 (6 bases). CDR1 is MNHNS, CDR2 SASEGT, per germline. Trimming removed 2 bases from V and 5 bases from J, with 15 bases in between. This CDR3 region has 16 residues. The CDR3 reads CASSETRLGGTGELFF. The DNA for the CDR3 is TGTGCCAGCAGTGAAACCCGACTAGGAGGTACCGGGGAGCTGTTTTTT.

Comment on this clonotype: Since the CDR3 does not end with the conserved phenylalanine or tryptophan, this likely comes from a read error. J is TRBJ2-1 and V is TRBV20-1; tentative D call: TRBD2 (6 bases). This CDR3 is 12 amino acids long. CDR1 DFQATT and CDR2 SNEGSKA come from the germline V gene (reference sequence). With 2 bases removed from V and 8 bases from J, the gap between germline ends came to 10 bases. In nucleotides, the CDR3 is TGCAGTGCTAGAATCGGGAGCGATGAGCAGTTCTCC. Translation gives CSARIGSDEQFS.

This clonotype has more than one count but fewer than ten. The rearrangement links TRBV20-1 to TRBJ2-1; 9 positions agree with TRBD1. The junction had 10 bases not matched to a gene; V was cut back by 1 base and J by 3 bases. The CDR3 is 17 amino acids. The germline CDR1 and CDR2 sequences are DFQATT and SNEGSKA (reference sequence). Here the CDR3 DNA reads TGCAGTGCTAGAGCCATTACGGGGACAGGGAGCTACAATGAGCAGTTCTTC. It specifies CSARAITGTGSYNEQFF.

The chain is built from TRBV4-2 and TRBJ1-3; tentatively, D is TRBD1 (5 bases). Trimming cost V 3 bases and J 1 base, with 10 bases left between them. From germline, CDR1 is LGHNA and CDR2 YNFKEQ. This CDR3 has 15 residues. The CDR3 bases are TGTGCCAGCAGCCAGGGGACGGAATCTGGAAACACCATATATTTT. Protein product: CASSQGTESGNTIYF.

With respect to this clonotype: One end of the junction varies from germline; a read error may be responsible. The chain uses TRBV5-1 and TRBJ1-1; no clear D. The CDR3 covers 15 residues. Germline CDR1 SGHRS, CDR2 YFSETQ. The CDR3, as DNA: TGCGCCAGCAGCTTGTTAGTCGGTGGGAACACTGAAGCTTCCTTT. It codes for CASSLLVGGNTEASF.

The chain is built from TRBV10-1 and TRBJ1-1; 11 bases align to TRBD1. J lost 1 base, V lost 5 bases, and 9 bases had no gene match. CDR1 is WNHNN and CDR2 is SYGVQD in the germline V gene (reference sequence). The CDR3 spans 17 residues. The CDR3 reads CASSPGTGGKANTEAFF. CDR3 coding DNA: TGCGCCAGCAGTCCCGGGACAGGGGGGAAGGCGAACACTGAAGCTTTCTTT.

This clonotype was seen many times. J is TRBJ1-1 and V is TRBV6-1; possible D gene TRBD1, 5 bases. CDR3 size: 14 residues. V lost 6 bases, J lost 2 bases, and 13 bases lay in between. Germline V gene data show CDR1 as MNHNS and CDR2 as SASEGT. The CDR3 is CASRGPGINTEAFF. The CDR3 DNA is TGTGCCAGCAGGGGCCCAGGGATAAACACTGAAGCTTTCTTT.

The CDR3, as DNA: TGTGCCAGCAGCCACCGGGACAGCTACACTGAAGCTTTCTTT. Protein product: CASSHRDSYTEAFF. The chain carries TRBV3-1 and TRBJ1-1; 7 bases map to TRBD1. With V trimmed by 3 bases and J by 3 bases, 4 bases remained unmatched. CDR3 size: 14 residues. Germline assignment: CDR1 LGHDT and CDR2 YNNKEL (reference sequence). Full variable domain (rest looked up from reference TRBV3-1 and TRBJ1-1): DTAVSQTPKYLVTQMGNDKSIKCEQNLGHDTMYWYKQDSKKFLKIMFSYNNKELIINETVPNRFSPKSPDKAHLNLHINSLELGDSAVYFCASSHRDSYTEAFFGQGTRLTVV.

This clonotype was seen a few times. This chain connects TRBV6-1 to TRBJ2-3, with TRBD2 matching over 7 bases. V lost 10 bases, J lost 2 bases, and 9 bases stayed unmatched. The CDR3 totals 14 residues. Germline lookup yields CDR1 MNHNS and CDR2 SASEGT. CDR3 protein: CATARLAVTDTQYF. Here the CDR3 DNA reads TGTGCCACGGCCCGGCTAGCGGTCACAGATACGCAGTATTTT.

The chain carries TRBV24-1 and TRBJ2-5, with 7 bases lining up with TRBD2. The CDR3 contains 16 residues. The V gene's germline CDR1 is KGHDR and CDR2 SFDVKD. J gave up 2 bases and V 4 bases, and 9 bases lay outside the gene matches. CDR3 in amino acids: CATSESGGGRQETQYF. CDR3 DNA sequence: TGTGCCACCAGTGAATCGGGAGGAGGGCGTCAAGAGACCCAGTACTTC.

CDR3 region: CSATGGQSTEAFF. The CDR3 nucleotides are TGCAGTGCGACGGGGGGGCAGAGCACTGAAGCTTTCTTT. The J gene is TRBJ1-1, the V gene TRBV20-1; weak D call: TRBD1 (6 bases). Germline CDR1 is DFQATT and CDR2 is SNEGSKA (reference sequence). The CDR3 spans 13 residues. The V gene lost 6 bases and the J gene lost 4 bases, with 15 bases spanning the gap.

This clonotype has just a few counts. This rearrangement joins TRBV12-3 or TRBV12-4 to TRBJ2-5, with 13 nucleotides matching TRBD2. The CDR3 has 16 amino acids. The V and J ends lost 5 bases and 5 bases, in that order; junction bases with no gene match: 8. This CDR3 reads CASSHWTSGRMETQYF. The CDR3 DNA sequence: TGTGCCAGCAGTCACTGGACTAGCGGGAGAATGGAGACCCAGTACTTC.

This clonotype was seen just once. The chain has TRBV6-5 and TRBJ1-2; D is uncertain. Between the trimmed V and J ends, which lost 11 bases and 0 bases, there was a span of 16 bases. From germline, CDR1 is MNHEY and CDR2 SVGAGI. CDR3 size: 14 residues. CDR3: CACHTIGSNYGYTF. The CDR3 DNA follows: TGTGCCTGCCATACCATCGGATCTAACTATGGCTACACCTTC.

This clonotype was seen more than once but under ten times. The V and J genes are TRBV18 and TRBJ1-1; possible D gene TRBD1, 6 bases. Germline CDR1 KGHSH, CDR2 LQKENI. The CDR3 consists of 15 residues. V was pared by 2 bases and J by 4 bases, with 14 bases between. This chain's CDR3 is CASSPRGAEGTEAFF. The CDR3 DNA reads TGTGCCAGCTCACCAAGGGGGGCTGAGGGCACTGAAGCTTTCTTT.

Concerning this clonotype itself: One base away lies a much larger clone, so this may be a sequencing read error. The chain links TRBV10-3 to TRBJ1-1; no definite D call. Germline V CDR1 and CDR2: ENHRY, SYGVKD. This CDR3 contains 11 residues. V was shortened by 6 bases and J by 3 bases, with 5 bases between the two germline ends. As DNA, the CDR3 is TGTGCCATCAGGGAGGACACTGAAGCTTTCTTT. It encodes CAIREDTEAFF.